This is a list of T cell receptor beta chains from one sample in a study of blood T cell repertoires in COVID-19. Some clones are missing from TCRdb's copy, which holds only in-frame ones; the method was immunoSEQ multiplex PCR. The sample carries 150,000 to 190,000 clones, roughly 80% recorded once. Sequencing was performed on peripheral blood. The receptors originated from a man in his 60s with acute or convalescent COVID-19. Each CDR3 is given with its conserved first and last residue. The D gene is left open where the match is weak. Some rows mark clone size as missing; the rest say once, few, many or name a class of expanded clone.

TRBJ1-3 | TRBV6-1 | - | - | CASSEANRRRSGNTIYF | TGTGCCAGCAGTGAAGCAAACAGGCGCCGCTCTGGAAACACCATATATTTT
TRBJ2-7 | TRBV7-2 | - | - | CASSLGTRAYEQYF | TGTGCCAGCAGCCTCGGGACTCGAGCATACGAGCAGTACTTC
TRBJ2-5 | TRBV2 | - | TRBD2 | CASNSGGGKETQYF | TGTGCCAGCAATTCGGGGGGTGGCAAAGAGACCCAGTACTTC
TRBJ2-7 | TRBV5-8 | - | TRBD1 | CASSLVRQGVYEQYF | TGTGCCAGCAGCTTGGTTCGGCAGGGGGTGTACGAGCAGTACTTC
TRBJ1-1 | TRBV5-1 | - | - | CASSSPEGGTEAFF | TGCGCCAGCAGCTCCCCAGAGGGAGGCACTGAAGCTTTCTTT
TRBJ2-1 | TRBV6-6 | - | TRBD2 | CASSSSGGAFYNEQFF | TGTGCCAGCAGCAGTAGCGGGGGGGCCTTCTACAATGAGCAGTTCTTC
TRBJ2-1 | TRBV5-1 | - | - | CASSLVGATRNEQFF | TGCGCCAGCAGCTTGGTGGGGGCGACCCGCAATGAGCAGTTCTTC
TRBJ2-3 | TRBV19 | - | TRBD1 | CASSIGGTGGRPSRTDTQYF | TGTGCCAGTAGTATAGGAGGGACAGGGGGGCGTCCATCCCGCACAGATACGCAGTATTTT
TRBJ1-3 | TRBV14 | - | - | CASSQDRGNTIYF | TGTGCCAGCAGCCAAGACAGGGGAAACACCATATATTTT
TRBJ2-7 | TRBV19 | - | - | CASSQGRSYEQYF | TGTGCCAGTAGTCAGGGTCGCTCCTACGAGCAGTACTTC
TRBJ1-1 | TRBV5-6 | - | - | CASSFGALDTEAFF | TGTGCCAGCAGCTTTGGGGCCCTGGATACTGAAGCTTTCTTT
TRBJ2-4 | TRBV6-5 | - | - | CASSPGHLAKNIQYF | TGTGCCAGCAGTCCGGGACATCTAGCCAAAAACATTCAGTACTTC
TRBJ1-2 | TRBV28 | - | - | CASSSQDYGYTF | TGTGCCAGCAGTTCACAGGACTATGGCTACACCTTC
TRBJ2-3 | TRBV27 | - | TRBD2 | CASTRTSGASTDTQYF | TGTGCCAGCACCAGGACTAGCGGAGCTAGCACAGATACGCAGTATTTT
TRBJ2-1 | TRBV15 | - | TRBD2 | CATSREATSPTEQFF | TGTGCCACCAGCAGAGAGGCGACTAGCCCGACGGAGCAGTTCTTC
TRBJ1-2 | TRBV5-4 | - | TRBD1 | CASSSGQGNWYGYTF | TGTGCCAGCAGCTCGGGACAGGGAAATTGGTATGGCTACACCTTC
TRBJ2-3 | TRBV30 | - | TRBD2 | CAWRLAGSTDTQYF | TGTGCCTGGAGACTAGCGGGCAGCACAGATACGCAGTATTTT
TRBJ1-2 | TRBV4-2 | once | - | CASSQDLTETYTF | TGTGCCAGCAGCCAAGATCTGACAGAGACCTACACCTTC
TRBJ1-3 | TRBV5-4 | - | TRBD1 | CASSPGTGPSSGNTIYF | TGTGCCAGCAGCCCCGGGACAGGGCCCAGCTCTGGAAACACCATATATTTT